These 11 T cell receptor beta chains were sequenced from one sample in a study of T cell repertoires in cytomegalovirus infection. TCRdb reprocessed the reads with MiXCR, giving one entry per CDR3 protein. The table shows roughly 180,000 distinct CDR3 sequences, with about 20% occurring only once. These receptors' targets are unknown. This material consisted of CD8+ T cells from cultured PBMCs, taken from culture after CMV antigen stimulation. These receptors all come from a human donor in good health (CMV status not recorded). Some clones in this sample may be carry-over from other donors' samples.

V and J are TRBV9 and TRBJ2-1, with TRBD2 matching 9 bases. Germline values: CDR1 SGDLS, CDR2 YYNGEE. J was trimmed by 7 bases and V by 0 bases; bases with no gene match: 5. There are 15 residues in the CDR3. The CDR3 region is CASSVGSGGTNEQFF. The CDR3 DNA sequence: TGTGCCAGCAGCGTAGGTAGCGGGGGTACGAATGAGCAGTTCTTC. The whole variable domain, remainder taken from reference TRBV9 and TRBJ2-1, is DSGVTQTPKHLITATGQRVTLRCSPRSGDLSVYWYQQSLDQGLQFLIQYYNGEERAKGNILERFSAQQFPDLHSELNLSSLELGDSALYFCASSVGSGGTNEQFFGPGTRLTVL.

The V call is TRBV12-3 or TRBV12-4, the J call TRBJ1-5, with 8 bases identical to TRBD1. J lost 0 bases, V lost 6 bases, and 7 bases had no gene match. The length of the CDR3 is 16 residues. Written as DNA, the CDR3 is TGTGCCAGCAGCCTCGGGACAGGTGGTAGCAATCAGCCCCAGCATTTT. Translation: CASSLGTGGSNQPQHF.

The V gene is TRBV12-3 or TRBV12-4, the J gene TRBJ1-1; 7 bases match TRBD1. There are 14 residues in the CDR3. V lost 6 bases and J lost 5; bases outside the gene matches: 9. Here the CDR3 reads CASRLPGQLTEAFF. DNA for the CDR3: TGTGCCAGCAGGTTACCGGGACAGCTAACTGAAGCTTTCTTT.

Only a few counts were recorded for this clonotype. CDR3 in DNA: TGTGCCAGCAGCTTAGAAAGCCTTGCCGGGAGGCTGAATACGCAGTATTTT. Amino acids: CASSLESLAGRLNTQYF. This chain links TRBV7-2 with TRBJ2-3; TRBD2 aligns across 7 bases. CDR3 length: 17 residues. The trim removed 1 base at V and 7 bases at J, leaving 14 bases unmatched. Germline V gene data show CDR1 as SGHTA and CDR2 as FQGNSA.

This chain uses TRBV12-5 with TRBJ1-1, with D unclear. Trimming took off 1 base at V and 2 bases at J, with 14 bases between the two ends. The CDR3 loop spans 16 amino acids. Germline V gene sequence: CDR1 LGHNT, CDR2 FRNRAP. CDR3 DNA: TGTGCTAGTGGTTTGGCCCTCTCGACGGGAAACACTGAAGCTTTCTTT. As protein: CASGLALSTGNTEAFF.

Here the CDR3 DNA reads TGTGCCAGCAGTTACTATAGCGGGGGCCACGAGCAGTACTTC. This codes for CASSYYSGGHEQYF. This chain joins TRBV6-5 and TRBJ2-7, with 9 bases identical to TRBD2. J was trimmed by 5 bases and V by 1 base; bases with no gene match: 3. CDR1 is MNHEY and CDR2 is SVGAGI in the germline V gene. The length of the CDR3 is 14 residues.

V and J are TRBV11-3 and TRBJ2-1; no firm D call. CDR3 length equals 12 residues. Trimming stripped 4 bases from V and 8 bases from J, with 9 bases between. Per the germline V gene, CDR1 is SGHNT and CDR2 is YENEEA. The CDR3 loop is CASSSSGHEQFF. CDR3 in DNA: TGTGCCAGCAGCTCCTCGGGCCATGAGCAGTTCTTC.

The chain employs TRBV28 and TRBJ1-4; 7 bases line up with TRBD1. In germline, CDR1 is MDHEN, CDR2 SYDVKM. The junction had 12 bases not matched to a gene; V was cut back by 3 bases and J by 2 bases. This CDR3 region has 18 residues. CDR3 nucleotides: TGTGCCAGCAGTTTGGCCCACGGCAGGGGGTGGACTAATGAAAAACTGTTTTTT. Its translation: CASSLAHGRGWTNEKLFF.

This chain links TRBV20-1 with TRBJ2-5, with TRBD2 matching 15 bases. CDR3 length equals 17 residues. Germline V CDR1 and CDR2: DFQATT, SNEGSKA (reference sequence). This CDR3 is CSTRGGLAGGPQETQYF. The CDR3 DNA is TGCTCCACCCGAGGGGGACTAGCGGGGGGCCCGCAAGAGACCCAGTACTTC.

This clonotype was counted only a few times. The genes are TRBV7-2 and TRBJ2-7; no definite D call. V lost 1 base and J lost 2, with 12 bases in between. This CDR3 is 15 amino acids long. Germline values: CDR1 SGHTA, CDR2 FQGNSA. For the CDR3, the DNA is TGTGCCAGCAGCTTAGTGGATGGGGTTGCCTACGAGCAGTACTTC. Protein product: CASSLVDGVAYEQYF.

The rearrangement links TRBV6-1 to TRBJ2-7; 9 bases align to TRBD1. This CDR3 comprises 15 residues. CDR1 is MNHNS, CDR2 SASEGT, per germline. Trimming took 7 bases from V and 1 from J; bases not matched to a gene: 8. CDR3: CASTTWTGVSYEQYF. CDR3 nucleotides: TGTGCCAGCACTACCTGGACAGGGGTTTCCTACGAGCAGTACTTC.